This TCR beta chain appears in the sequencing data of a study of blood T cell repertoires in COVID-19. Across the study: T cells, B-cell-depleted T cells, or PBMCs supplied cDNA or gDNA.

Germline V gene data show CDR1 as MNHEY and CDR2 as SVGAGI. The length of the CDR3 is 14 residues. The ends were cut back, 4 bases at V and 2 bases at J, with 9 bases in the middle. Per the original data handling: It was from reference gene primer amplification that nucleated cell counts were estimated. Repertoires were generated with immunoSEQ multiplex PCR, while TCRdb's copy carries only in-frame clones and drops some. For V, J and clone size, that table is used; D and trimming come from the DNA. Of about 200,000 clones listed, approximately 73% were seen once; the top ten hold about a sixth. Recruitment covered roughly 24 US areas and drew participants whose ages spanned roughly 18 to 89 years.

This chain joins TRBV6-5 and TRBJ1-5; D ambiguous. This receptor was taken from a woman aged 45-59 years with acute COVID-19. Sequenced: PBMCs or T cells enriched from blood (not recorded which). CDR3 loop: CASSLNGGNQPQHF. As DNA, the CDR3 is TGTGCCAGCAGTTTAAACGGAGGCAATCAGCCCCAGCATTTT.